The TCR beta chain described here comes from a study of cytomegalovirus exposure and HLA in healthy donors. Study at large: The same platform as the roughly 700 first-cohort repertoires was used for the 100 to 150 validation repertoires, a later analysis reported. Study-level findings and limits: Approximately 160 TCR beta chains were listed as cytomegalovirus-associated. With high specificity and sensitivity, the classifier reportedly diagnosed cytomegalovirus status.

This CDR3 is 15 amino acids long. V lost 4 bases, J lost 7 bases, and 5 bases stayed unmatched. Germline CDR1 SGHRS, CDR2 YFSETQ. About this clone: Its target is unknown.

The donors were in the roughly 110-subject validation cohort; that cohort was separate from the roughly 730-subject first cohort. Assay: immunoSEQ multiplex PCR; the TCRdb copy retains only in-frame clones and omits some. The sample holds under 200,000 clones; about nine tenths are singletons and the top ten take about 5.8%. Sequenced sample: PBMCs. J is TRBJ2-1 and V is TRBV5-1; 13 bases fit TRBD2. This receptor was identified in a woman aged 25 to 45 in good health and CMV-seronegative. The CDR3 DNA is TGCGCCAGCAGCGTGGGACTAGCGGGGAGAAATGAGCAGTTCTTC. Amino acids: CASSVGLAGRNEQFF.